This TCR beta chain comes out of a study of siplizumab effects on memory and regulatory T cells. Using immunoSEQ multiplex PCR, the repertoire was profiled, and TCRdb retains in-frame clones only, with some absent. The data contain 50,000 to 55,000 clones, about 97% of them singletons. CDR1 is LNHDA and CDR2 is SQIVND in the germline V gene (reference sequence). The germline V and J ends were trimmed by 4 bases and 12 bases, with 16 bases remaining between them. The CDR3 has 13 residues. The sequenced material came from naive CD4+ T cells sorted from blood. The receptor was isolated from a human donor in good health. The chain uses TRBV19 and TRBJ2-1, with D perhaps TRBD1 (6 bases). The CDR3 loop reads CASSREQGERQFF. The DNA for the CDR3 is TGTGCCAGTAGTAGAGAACAGGGAGAACGGCAGTTCTTC.